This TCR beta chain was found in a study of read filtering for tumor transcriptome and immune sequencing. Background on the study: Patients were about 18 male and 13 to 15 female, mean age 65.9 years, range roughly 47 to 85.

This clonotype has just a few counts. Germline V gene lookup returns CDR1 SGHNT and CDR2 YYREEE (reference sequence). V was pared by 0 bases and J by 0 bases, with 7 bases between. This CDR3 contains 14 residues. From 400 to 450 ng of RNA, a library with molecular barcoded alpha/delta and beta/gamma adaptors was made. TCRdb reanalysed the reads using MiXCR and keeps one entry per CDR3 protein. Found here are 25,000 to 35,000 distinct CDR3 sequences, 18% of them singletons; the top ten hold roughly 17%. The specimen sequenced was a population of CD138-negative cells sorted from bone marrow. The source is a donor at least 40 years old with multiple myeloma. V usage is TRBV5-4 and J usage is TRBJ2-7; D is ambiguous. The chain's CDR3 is CASSLADRSYEQYF. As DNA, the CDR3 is TGTGCCAGCAGCTTGGCCGACCGCTCCTACGAGCAGTACTTC.